These T cell receptor beta chains were read from a single sample in a study of cytomegalovirus exposure and HLA in healthy donors. Profiled with immunoSEQ multiplex PCR; TCRdb holds only in-frame clones, not every one. The repertoire has approximately 150,000 clones, over 55% of them found once; the top ten carry approximately 2%. The material sequenced was PBMCs. The source is a man aged 35 to 55 in good health and CMV-seronegative. The CDR3 runs from the conserved cysteine through the conserved F or W. A D gene is named only where the DNA matches it firmly. Expanded clones get a size class; other rows say once, few or many, or leave the size out.

-	few	TRBV15	TRBJ2-7	TGTGCCACCAGCAGAGATCTCGCGGGACGCGAGCAGTACTTC	CATSRDLAGREQYF
TRBD2	-	TRBV29-1	TRBJ2-2	TGCAGCGTTTTAGCGGGAGGTGTCGGGGAGCTGTTTTTT	CSVLAGGVGELFF
-	-	TRBV5-1	TRBJ2-3	TGCGCCAGCAGCTTCGGCGGGGCTGGGGATACGCAGTATTTT	CASSFGGAGDTQYF
TRBD1	once	TRBV30	TRBJ1-3	TGTGCCTTGACAGGGGGCTTTGGAAACACCATATATTTT	CALTGGFGNTIYF
-	once	TRBV10-3	TRBJ2-3	TGTGCCAGCAGTGGACTTCTAGGCACAGATACGCAGTATTTT	CASSGLLGTDTQYF
-	-	TRBV2	TRBJ1-5	TGTGCCAGCAGCCTCGGCCAGGGGCAGCCCCAGCATTTT	CASSLGQGQPQHF
-	-	TRBV30	TRBJ1-4	TGTGCCTCCGTGTCGGGCGAGGGTGAAAAACTGTTTTTT	CASVSGEGEKLFF
TRBD1	-	TRBV7-9	TRBJ2-1	TGTGCCAGCAGCACCTCGACAGGGACCCTCTACAATGAGCAGTTCTTC	CASSTSTGTLYNEQFF
TRBD2	-	TRBV18	TRBJ2-7	TGTGCCAGCTCACAAACTAGAGCGGGAGGGCCGTCCTACGAGCAGTACTTC	CASSQTRAGGPSYEQYF
-	-	TRBV14	TRBJ1-1	TGTGCCAGCAGCCAACTCGACAGACCGAACACTGAAGCTTTCTTT	CASSQLDRPNTEAFF
TRBD2	-	TRBV5-6	TRBJ2-7	TGTGCCAGCAGCATTAGCGGGGGGGCCTACGAGCAGTACTTC	CASSISGGAYEQYF
TRBD1	-	TRBV6-4	TRBJ1-5	TGTGCCAGCAGTGACCACCGACAGGGGGCAATTCAGCCCCAGCATTTT	CASSDHRQGAIQPQHF
-	-	TRBV28	TRBJ1-2	TGTGCCAGCAGCCTCGCCGGGAAGGCCTGGGGCTACACCTTC	CASSLAGKAWGYTF
-	-	TRBV6-5	TRBJ1-6	TGTGCCAGCAGTCGGGTTAATTCACCCCTCAACTTT	CASSRVNSPLNF
-	-	TRBV11-2	TRBJ2-7	TGTGCCAGCAGCACCCGGAAACCCATTCGGGGGAGCTCCTACGAGCAGTACTTC	CASSTRKPIRGSSYEQYF
TRBD2	-	TRBV28	TRBJ2-3	TGTGCCAGCAGTCCCGGGACTAGCGGGAGAAACGGAGATACGCAGTATTTT	CASSPGTSGRNGDTQYF
TRBD2	once	TRBV6-1	TRBJ2-3	TGTGCCAGCACAGCTAGCGGGGTGGATACGCAGTATTTT	CASTASGVDTQYF
TRBD1	few	TRBV19	TRBJ2-1	TGTGCCAGTAGTACGGACAGGGCAGTTGCCTACAATGAGCAGTTCTTC	CASSTDRAVAYNEQFF
TRBD2	-	TRBV30	TRBJ2-1	TGTGCCTGGACCGTGCTAGCGGGAGGTTACAATGAACAGTTCTTC	CAWTVLAGGYNEQFF
-	few	TRBV10-2	TRBJ1-5	TGCGCCAGCGGCAGGCATCAGCCCCAGCATTTT	CASGRHQPQHF
-	-	TRBV25-1	TRBJ1-2	TGTGCCAGCAGTGCCTCCTCGAGGGTTAACTATGGCTACACCTTC	CASSASSRVNYGYTF
TRBD1	-	TRBV28	TRBJ1-3	TGTGCCAGCAGTTTATTCCCGGGACAGGGGGGAAACACCATATATTTT	CASSLFPGQGGNTIYF
-	-	TRBV5-1	TRBJ1-1	TGCGCCAGCAGCTTGGTTTCGACAGCCAGCGCTGAAGCTTTCTTT	CASSLVSTASAEAFF
TRBD2	-	TRBV6-4	TRBJ2-7	TGTGCCAGCAGGACTAGCGGGAGATGGAAGGTCTACGAGCAGTACTTC	CASRTSGRWKVYEQYF
TRBD2	few	TRBV6-6	TRBJ2-1	TGTGCCAGCAAAATAGCGGGAGGCCGAGGAGAGCAGTTCTTC	CASKIAGGRGEQFF
-	-	TRBV18	TRBJ2-1	TGTGCCAGCTCACGTATGGACATCCCCTCCTACAATGAGCAGTTCTTC	CASSRMDIPSYNEQFF
TRBD2	-	TRBV2	TRBJ2-7	TGTGCCAGCAGTGAGACTAGCGGAAATTTCTACGAGCAGTACTTC	CASSETSGNFYEQYF
TRBD1	once	TRBV5-4	TRBJ2-7	TGTGCCAGCAGCCCCACACGGGACAGGACCTACGAGCAGTACTTC	CASSPTRDRTYEQYF
-	-	TRBV9	TRBJ2-5	TGTGCCAGCTCCAAACAGTCCCAAGAGACCCAGTACTTC	CASSKQSQETQYF
TRBD2	-	TRBV9	TRBJ2-7	TGTGCCAGCAGCCTAGACGGGACTAGCTACGAGCAGTACTTC	CASSLDGTSYEQYF
TRBD2	-	TRBV5-1	TRBJ2-5	TGCGCCAGCAGCTTGAATAGCGGGTTCCAAGAGACCCAGTACTTC	CASSLNSGFQETQYF
-	few	TRBV5-1	TRBJ2-3	TGCGCCAGCAGCTTGCTTGGCCCAGGTACGCAGTATTTT	CASSLLGPGTQYF
-	-	TRBV11-2	TRBJ2-7	TGTGCCAGCAGCAAGACTCACGAGCAGTACTTC	CASSKTHEQYF